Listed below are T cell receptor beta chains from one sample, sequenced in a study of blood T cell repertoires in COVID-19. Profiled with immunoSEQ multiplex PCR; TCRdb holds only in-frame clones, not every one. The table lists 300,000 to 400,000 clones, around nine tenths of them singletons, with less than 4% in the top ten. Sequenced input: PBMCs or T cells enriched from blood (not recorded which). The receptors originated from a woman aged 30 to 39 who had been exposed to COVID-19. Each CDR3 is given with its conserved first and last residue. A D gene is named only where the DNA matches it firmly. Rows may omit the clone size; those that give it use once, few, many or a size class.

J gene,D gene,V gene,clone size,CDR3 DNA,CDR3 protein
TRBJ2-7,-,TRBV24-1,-,TGTGCCACCAGTGATCCTAACAGGAGCCGGGAGCAGTACTTC,CATSDPNRSREQYF
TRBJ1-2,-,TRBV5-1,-,TGCGCCAGCAGCTCGACAGGTATTTATGGCTACACCTTC,CASSSTGIYGYTF
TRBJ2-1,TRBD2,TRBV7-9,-,TGTGCCAGCAGCTTAGCGGGGTCGGGGACTAGCGTCAGTGAGCAGTTCTTC,CASSLAGSGTSVSEQFF
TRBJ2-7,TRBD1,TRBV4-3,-,TGCGCCAGCAGCCAAGTGAGGGACAGTTCCTACGAGCAGTACTTC,CASSQVRDSSYEQYF
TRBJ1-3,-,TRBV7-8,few,TGTGCCAGCAGCTACGACAGAAGCTCTGGAAACACCATATATTTT,CASSYDRSSGNTIYF
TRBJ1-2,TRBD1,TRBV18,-,TGTGCCAGCTCACCGAATACAGGGGGTGGCTATGGCTACACCTTC,CASSPNTGGGYGYTF
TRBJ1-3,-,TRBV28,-,TGTGCCAGCAGTTACGGGGGTCTCAACACCATATATTTT,CASSYGGLNTIYF
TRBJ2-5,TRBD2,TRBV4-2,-,TGTGCCAGCAGCCAAGCCCCTGGAGGGGGAGCGGGGGGCCAAGAGACCCAGTACTTC,CASSQAPGGGAGGQETQYF
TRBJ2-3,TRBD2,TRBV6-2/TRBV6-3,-,TGTGCCAGCAGTTACCCGGGACTAGCGGGAGATACGCAGTATTTT,CASSYPGLAGDTQYF
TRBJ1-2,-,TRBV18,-,TGTGCCAGCTCACGTGCGGCCGACAACTATGGCTACACCTTC,CASSRAADNYGYTF
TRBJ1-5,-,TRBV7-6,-,TGTGCCAGCAGCACATATAGCAATCAGCCCCAGCATTTT,CASSTYSNQPQHF
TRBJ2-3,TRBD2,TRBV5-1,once,TGCGCCAGCATGACTAGCGGATCTAGCACAGATACGCAGTATTTT,CASMTSGSSTDTQYF
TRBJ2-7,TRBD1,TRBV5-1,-,TGCGCCAGCAGCTTGGCACGGGACAGGCTATCCTACGAGCAGTACTTC,CASSLARDRLSYEQYF